A selection of T cell receptor beta chains follows, all from one sample in a study of blood T cell repertoires in COVID-19. Sequenced by immunoSEQ multiplex PCR; TCRdb stores in-frame clones only, minus some. In the table there are over 150,000 clones, nearly 80% of which are singletons. Sequencing was done on a sample of peripheral blood. The receptor source for this set is a woman in her 70s with acute or convalescent COVID-19. Both conserved end residues are part of each CDR3. The D gene is left open where the match is weak. Only some rows state a clone size, as once, few, many or a class for expanded clones.

d_call: TRBD2; clone_size: once; cdr3_length: 14; v_call: TRBV29-1; j_call: TRBJ2-3; cdr3_aa: CSVEVLGLADTQYF; cdr3_nt: TGCAGCGTTGAAGTGTTAGGACTAGCAGATACGCAGTATTTT
d_call: NA; clone_size: NA; cdr3_length: 15; v_call: TRBV21-1; j_call: TRBJ2-2; cdr3_aa: CASSRVGGLTGELFF; cdr3_nt: TGTGCCAGCAGCAGGGTGGGAGGCCTCACCGGGGAGCTGTTTTTT
d_call: TRBD1; clone_size: once; cdr3_length: 15; v_call: TRBV4-1; j_call: TRBJ1-5; cdr3_aa: CASSQLDRANQPQHF; cdr3_nt: TGCGCCAGCAGCCAATTAGACAGGGCTAATCAGCCCCAGCATTTT
d_call: NA; clone_size: NA; cdr3_length: 15; v_call: TRBV3-1/TRBV3-2; j_call: TRBJ1-2; cdr3_aa: CASSQVARANYGYTF; cdr3_nt: TGTGCCAGCAGCCAAGTAGCCAGAGCTAACTATGGCTACACCTTC
d_call: TRBD2; clone_size: NA; cdr3_length: 17; v_call: TRBV18; j_call: TRBJ2-1; cdr3_aa: CASSPSSGSRSYNEQFF; cdr3_nt: TGTGCCAGCTCACCATCCAGCGGGAGCCGTTCCTACAATGAGCAGTTCTTC
d_call: TRBD1; clone_size: NA; cdr3_length: 16; v_call: TRBV9; j_call: TRBJ2-3; cdr3_aa: CASSTLGQGLADTQYF; cdr3_nt: TGTGCCAGCAGCACCCTGGGACAGGGGTTAGCAGATACGCAGTATTTT
d_call: NA; clone_size: NA; cdr3_length: 15; v_call: TRBV7-8; j_call: TRBJ1-5; cdr3_aa: CASSPGLWSNQPQHF; cdr3_nt: TGTGCCAGCAGCCCCGGTTTGTGGAGCAATCAGCCCCAGCATTTT
d_call: NA; clone_size: NA; cdr3_length: 14; v_call: TRBV7-9; j_call: TRBJ2-1; cdr3_aa: CASSPRDFMTEQFF; cdr3_nt: TGTGCCAGCAGCCCCCGGGACTTTATGACCGAGCAGTTCTTC
d_call: TRBD2; clone_size: once; cdr3_length: 15; v_call: TRBV30; j_call: TRBJ2-1; cdr3_aa: CAWNPGLAGVVEQFF; cdr3_nt: TGTGCCTGGAATCCGGGACTAGCGGGAGTGGTTGAGCAGTTCTTC
d_call: NA; clone_size: few; cdr3_length: 13; v_call: TRBV7-3; j_call: TRBJ2-2; cdr3_aa: CASSLNSVGELFF; cdr3_nt: TGTGCCAGCAGCTTAAATTCGGTCGGGGAGCTGTTTTTT
d_call: TRBD2; clone_size: once; cdr3_length: 16; v_call: TRBV2; j_call: TRBJ2-1; cdr3_aa: CASSGLAGPVLNEQFF; cdr3_nt: TGTGCCAGCAGTGGGTTAGCGGGACCGGTTTTGAATGAGCAGTTCTTC
d_call: NA; clone_size: NA; cdr3_length: 12; v_call: TRBV12-3/TRBV12-4; j_call: TRBJ2-1; cdr3_aa: CASSFPRGEQFF; cdr3_nt: TGTGCCAGCAGTTTTCCGCGGGGCGAGCAGTTCTTC
d_call: NA; clone_size: NA; cdr3_length: 13; v_call: TRBV5-1; j_call: TRBJ1-1; cdr3_aa: CASSLGGRAEAFF; cdr3_nt: TGCGCCAGCAGCTTGGGAGGGAGGGCTGAAGCTTTCTTT
d_call: NA; clone_size: NA; cdr3_length: 13; v_call: TRBV5-1; j_call: TRBJ2-7; cdr3_aa: CASSLGGKYEQYF; cdr3_nt: TGCGCCAGCAGCTTGGGCGGAAAATACGAGCAGTACTTC
d_call: TRBD2; clone_size: NA; cdr3_length: 14; v_call: TRBV6-5; j_call: TRBJ2-7; cdr3_aa: CASTSGTSVYEQYF; cdr3_nt: TGTGCCAGCACCTCCGGGACTAGCGTTTACGAGCAGTACTTC
d_call: TRBD2; clone_size: NA; cdr3_length: 14; v_call: TRBV2; j_call: TRBJ2-5; cdr3_aa: CASISGRGRETQYF; cdr3_nt: TGTGCCAGCATCAGCGGGAGAGGGCGGGAGACCCAGTACTTC
d_call: TRBD1; clone_size: NA; cdr3_length: 10; v_call: TRBV29-1; j_call: TRBJ1-1; cdr3_aa: CSVQGAEAFF; cdr3_nt: TGCAGCGTTCAGGGGGCCGAAGCTTTCTTT
d_call: NA; clone_size: NA; cdr3_length: 15; v_call: TRBV5-1; j_call: TRBJ1-4; cdr3_aa: CASSGGPATNEKLFF; cdr3_nt: TGCGCCAGCAGCGGGGGCCCTGCAACTAATGAAAAACTGTTTTTT
d_call: TRBD1; clone_size: NA; cdr3_length: 12; v_call: TRBV29-1; j_call: TRBJ1-4; cdr3_aa: CSVRTGNEKLFF; cdr3_nt: TGCAGCGTTAGGACAGGGAATGAAAAACTGTTTTTT
d_call: TRBD1; clone_size: few; cdr3_length: 13; v_call: TRBV2; j_call: TRBJ2-1; cdr3_aa: CASTGQLGNEQFF; cdr3_nt: TGTGCCAGCACGGGACAGTTGGGCAATGAGCAGTTCTTC
d_call: NA; clone_size: NA; cdr3_length: 12; v_call: TRBV5-1; j_call: TRBJ2-3; cdr3_aa: CASSGATDTQYF; cdr3_nt: TGCGCCAGCAGCGGGGCCACAGATACGCAGTATTTT
d_call: TRBD2; clone_size: NA; cdr3_length: 14; v_call: TRBV10-2; j_call: TRBJ2-7; cdr3_aa: CASSESAGPQMQYF; cdr3_nt: TGCGCCAGCAGTGAATCAGCGGGGCCACAGATGCAGTACTTC
d_call: NA; clone_size: once; cdr3_length: 15; v_call: TRBV9; j_call: TRBJ2-2; cdr3_aa: CASSVGRGVSGELFF; cdr3_nt: TGTGCCAGCAGCGTGGGCAGGGGGGTTTCCGGGGAGCTGTTTTTT
d_call: NA; clone_size: NA; cdr3_length: 11; v_call: TRBV12-3/TRBV12-4; j_call: TRBJ2-3; cdr3_aa: CASSLLETQYF; cdr3_nt: TGTGCCAGCAGCTTATTAGAGACGCAGTATTTT
d_call: TRBD2; clone_size: NA; cdr3_length: 15; v_call: TRBV29-1; j_call: TRBJ2-1; cdr3_aa: CSGNLAGESYNEQFF; cdr3_nt: TGCAGCGGGAATTTAGCGGGAGAATCCTACAATGAGCAGTTCTTC
d_call: NA; clone_size: NA; cdr3_length: 13; v_call: TRBV19; j_call: TRBJ2-1; cdr3_aa: CASSGGPYNEQFF; cdr3_nt: TGTGCCAGTAGCGGGGGTCCCTACAATGAGCAGTTCTTC
d_call: NA; clone_size: NA; cdr3_length: 12; v_call: TRBV20-1; j_call: TRBJ1-1; cdr3_aa: CSASQGRGEAFF; cdr3_nt: TGCAGTGCTAGTCAGGGGCGCGGGGAAGCTTTCTTT
d_call: NA; clone_size: NA; cdr3_length: 13; v_call: TRBV6-5; j_call: TRBJ2-3; cdr3_aa: CASYQRFTDTQYF; cdr3_nt: TGTGCCAGCTACCAGCGTTTCACAGATACGCAGTATTTT
d_call: NA; clone_size: NA; cdr3_length: 15; v_call: TRBV19; j_call: TRBJ1-1; cdr3_aa: CASSPGNRLNTEAFF; cdr3_nt: TGTGCCAGTAGTCCTGGAAACAGGTTGAACACTGAAGCTTTCTTT
d_call: NA; clone_size: NA; cdr3_length: 15; v_call: TRBV6-5; j_call: TRBJ2-7; cdr3_aa: CASSYGAESPREQYF; cdr3_nt: TGTGCCAGCAGTTACGGGGCAGAGTCCCCGAGGGAGCAGTACTTC
d_call: NA; clone_size: NA; cdr3_length: 17; v_call: TRBV19; j_call: TRBJ2-2; cdr3_aa: CASRKRTEFSNTGELFF; cdr3_nt: TGTGCCAGTAGGAAAAGGACAGAGTTTTCCAACACCGGGGAGCTGTTTTTT
d_call: NA; clone_size: NA; cdr3_length: 13; v_call: TRBV18; j_call: TRBJ2-1; cdr3_aa: CASSPRTKDEQFF; cdr3_nt: TGTGCCAGCTCACCACGGACTAAGGATGAGCAGTTCTTC
d_call: TRBD1; clone_size: NA; cdr3_length: 15; v_call: TRBV2; j_call: TRBJ1-5; cdr3_aa: CASRRGGTGNQPQHF; cdr3_nt: TGTGCCAGTCGCCGAGGCGGGACAGGCAATCAGCCCCAGCATTTT
d_call: TRBD1; clone_size: NA; cdr3_length: 15; v_call: TRBV24-1; j_call: TRBJ2-5; cdr3_aa: CATSDGQGARETQYF; cdr3_nt: TGTGCCACCAGTGACGGACAGGGGGCGCGAGAGACCCAGTACTTC
d_call: NA; clone_size: NA; cdr3_length: 14; v_call: TRBV18; j_call: TRBJ2-7; cdr3_aa: CASSPTTGPYEQYF; cdr3_nt: TGTGCCAGCTCACCAACGACAGGACCCTACGAGCAGTACTTC
d_call: NA; clone_size: NA; cdr3_length: 12; v_call: TRBV4-1; j_call: TRBJ1-1; cdr3_aa: CATQGMNTEAFF; cdr3_nt: TGCGCCACCCAGGGGATGAACACTGAAGCTTTCTTT
d_call: TRBD1; clone_size: NA; cdr3_length: 13; v_call: TRBV6-5; j_call: TRBJ2-7; cdr3_aa: CASSRGPAYEQYF; cdr3_nt: TGTGCCAGCAGCAGGGGGCCAGCCTACGAGCAGTACTTC
d_call: NA; clone_size: NA; cdr3_length: 14; v_call: TRBV1; j_call: TRBJ1-2; cdr3_aa: CTSSPTLGSYGYTF; cdr3_nt: TGCACCAGCAGCCCGACGCTGGGGAGCTATGGCTACACCTTC
d_call: NA; clone_size: NA; cdr3_length: 14; v_call: TRBV28; j_call: TRBJ1-6; cdr3_aa: CASSHRGARGPLHF; cdr3_nt: TGTGCCAGCAGCCACCGGGGGGCCCGCGGACCCCTCCACTTT
d_call: NA; clone_size: NA; cdr3_length: 15; v_call: TRBV19; j_call: TRBJ1-5; cdr3_aa: CASRVGGRSNQPQHF; cdr3_nt: TGTGCCAGTAGGGTGGGAGGACGAAGCAATCAGCCCCAGCATTTT
d_call: TRBD1; clone_size: NA; cdr3_length: 16; v_call: TRBV7-2; j_call: TRBJ1-1; cdr3_aa: CASSVTGTGVNTEAFF; cdr3_nt: TGTGCCAGCAGCGTAACCGGGACAGGCGTGAACACTGAAGCTTTCTTT
d_call: TRBD2; clone_size: few; cdr3_length: 14; v_call: TRBV2; j_call: TRBJ2-7; cdr3_aa: CASSNGLVGYEQYF; cdr3_nt: TGTGCCAGCAGTAACGGACTAGTTGGCTACGAGCAGTACTTC
d_call: NA; clone_size: NA; cdr3_length: 13; v_call: TRBV24-1; j_call: TRBJ2-2; cdr3_aa: CATRDYRTGELFF; cdr3_nt: TGTGCCACCAGGGACTATCGAACCGGGGAGCTGTTTTTT
d_call: NA; clone_size: NA; cdr3_length: 14; v_call: TRBV6-6; j_call: TRBJ1-1; cdr3_aa: CASNLGQSNTEAFF; cdr3_nt: TGTGCCAGCAATCTTGGACAGTCTAACACTGAAGCTTTCTTT
d_call: TRBD1; clone_size: once; cdr3_length: 14; v_call: TRBV5-1; j_call: TRBJ2-5; cdr3_aa: CASSSSGGEETQYF; cdr3_nt: TGCGCCAGCAGCTCGTCAGGGGGCGAAGAGACCCAGTACTTC
d_call: TRBD2; clone_size: NA; cdr3_length: 14; v_call: TRBV7-9; j_call: TRBJ2-3; cdr3_aa: CASSLTSEGDTQYF; cdr3_nt: TGTGCCAGCAGCTTAACTAGCGAGGGAGATACGCAGTATTTT
d_call: TRBD2; clone_size: NA; cdr3_length: 14; v_call: TRBV7-2; j_call: TRBJ2-5; cdr3_aa: CASSSGTPPGTQYF; cdr3_nt: TGTGCCAGCAGCAGCGGGACCCCCCCCGGGACCCAGTACTTC
d_call: NA; clone_size: NA; cdr3_length: 14; v_call: TRBV30; j_call: TRBJ1-3; cdr3_aa: CAWSVSVGGNTIYF; cdr3_nt: TGTGCCTGGAGTGTTAGCGTAGGTGGAAACACCATATATTTT
d_call: TRBD2; clone_size: NA; cdr3_length: 13; v_call: TRBV29-1; j_call: TRBJ2-2; cdr3_aa: CSVVVSGGGELFF; cdr3_nt: TGCAGCGTTGTAGTTAGCGGGGGCGGGGAGCTGTTTTTT
d_call: NA; clone_size: NA; cdr3_length: 15; v_call: TRBV21-1; j_call: TRBJ2-5; cdr3_aa: CASSSRDERGETQYF; cdr3_nt: TGTGCCAGCAGCTCCCGGGACGAAAGGGGGGAGACCCAGTACTTC
d_call: TRBD2; clone_size: NA; cdr3_length: 16; v_call: TRBV7-2; j_call: TRBJ2-1; cdr3_aa: CASSFHGRTAGYEQFF; cdr3_nt: TGTGCCAGCAGCTTTCACGGGAGGACCGCGGGTTATGAGCAGTTCTTC
d_call: TRBD1; clone_size: NA; cdr3_length: 15; v_call: TRBV5-1; j_call: TRBJ1-2; cdr3_aa: CATQPGQGASGGYTF; cdr3_nt: TGCGCCACCCAGCCCGGACAGGGGGCGTCGGGTGGCTACACCTTC